The 18 T cell receptor beta chains below all came from one sample that was sequenced in a study of blood T cell repertoires in COVID-19. Clones were sequenced by immunoSEQ multiplex PCR, and TCRdb holds only the in-frame ones, with some missing. Of fewer than 200,000 clones in the sample, about 85% were seen once. Sequenced: peripheral blood. Receptor source: a woman aged 55-69 years with acute or convalescent COVID-19.

As to this clone: This sample also contains other DNA sequences that code for the same CDR3. V is TRBV5-1 and J is TRBJ1-1; D ambiguous. Germline values: CDR1 SGHRS, CDR2 YFSETQ. V was clipped by 2 bases and J by 1 base, with 6 bases between them. The CDR3 loop spans 13 amino acids. The CDR3 DNA is TGCGCCAGCAGCTTAACGGGGAACACTGAAGCTTTCTTT. Its translation is CASSLTGNTEAFF.

In the case of this clone: An end of the junction does not agree with germline; a read error may underlie this. The CDR3, as DNA: TGTGCCAGCAGCCAGCGTGGTCAGGGGGTGGGATTCTTC. As protein: CASSQRGQGVGFF. The genes are TRBV6-5 and TRBJ1-2; 7 nucleotides align to TRBD1. CDR3 size: 13 residues. Germline-derived CDR1 and CDR2 are MNHEY and SVGAGI.

The chain is built from TRBV7-6 and TRBJ2-5; D perhaps matches TRBD2 (5 bases). The V end was cut by 5 bases, the J end by 5 bases, with 15 bases between. The CDR3 has 14 residues. The germline V gene encodes CDR1 SGHVS and CDR2 FNYEAQ. The chain's CDR3 is CASSRDLRSETQYF. DNA for the CDR3: TGTGCCAGCAGCCGGGATCTACGTTCGGAGACCCAGTACTTC.

The rearrangement links TRBV29-1 to TRBJ2-1; TRBD2 matches at 8 bases. Losses at the gene ends were 1 base for V and 7 bases for J; bases not matched to a gene: 12. This CDR3 comprises 16 residues. Looked up from germline, CDR1 is SQVTM and CDR2 is ANQGSEA. The CDR3 sequence: CSVEGGAGGGLNEQFF. CDR3 bases: TGCAGCGTTGAAGGTGGGGCGGGAGGTGGTTTAAATGAGCAGTTCTTC.

The genes are TRBV3-1 (or the pseudogene TRBV3-2) and TRBJ1-6; D gene ambiguous. Germline values: CDR1 LGHDT, CDR2 YNNKEL (reference sequence). Trimming left V 4 bases short and J 7 bases short, with 11 bases between. This CDR3 region has 14 residues. CDR3: CASSPPSRNSPLHF. The DNA of the CDR3 is TGTGCCAGCAGCCCGCCTTCCAGAAATTCACCCCTCCACTTT.

This clone has a handful of counts. The chain employs TRBV6-5 and TRBJ1-1, with a tentative D call TRBD1 (6 bases). The V end was cut by 0 bases, the J end by 7 bases, with 12 bases between. The CDR3 consists of 14 residues. Germline CDR1 is MNHEY and CDR2 is SVGAGI. CDR3 protein: CASSYSTPGHEAFF. The DNA for the CDR3 is TGTGCCAGCAGTTACTCGACTCCGGGACATGAAGCTTTCTTT.

A word on this clone: The identical CDR3 is also encoded by other nucleotide sequences in the sample. This chain uses TRBV3-1 (or the pseudogene TRBV3-2) with TRBJ1-1; D is unresolved. Germline V gene sequence: CDR1 LGHDT, CDR2 YNNKEL (reference sequence). V lost 1 base, J lost 1 base, and 7 bases lay in between. The CDR3 runs 14 residues. The chain's CDR3 is CASSQVPGNTEAFF. CDR3 coding DNA: TGTGCCAGCAGCCAAGTACCGGGGAACACTGAAGCTTTCTTT.

The chain joins TRBV5-4 to TRBJ1-1, with TRBD1 identical over 7 bases. V dropped 4 bases and J dropped 5; count of bases not matched to a gene: 14. The CDR3 has 16 amino acids. Per the germline V gene, CDR1 is SGHNT and CDR2 is YYREEE (reference sequence). The CDR3 sequence: CASSRGQAPRGTEAFF. Written as DNA, the CDR3 is TGTGCCAGCAGCCGCGGACAGGCCCCGAGGGGAACTGAAGCTTTCTTT.

CDR3 nucleotide sequence: TGTGCCAGCTCACCACCGCTGGGGGGGATAGGCTACACCTTC. Protein sequence: CASSPPLGGIGYTF. The V gene is TRBV18, the J gene TRBJ1-2; perhaps TRBD1 as D (5 bases). Trimming shortened V by 0 bases and J by 8 bases, and 13 bases separated the two germline ends. Germline-derived CDR1 and CDR2 are KGHSH and LQKENI. CDR3 length equals 14 residues.

The chain employs TRBV3-1 (or the pseudogene TRBV3-2) and TRBJ2-3, with 8 bases that match TRBD2. V lost 1 base and J lost 8; bases outside the gene matches: 11. Germline-derived CDR1 and CDR2 are LGHDT and YNNKEL (reference sequence). The CDR3 is 16 amino acids. The CDR3 DNA reads TGTGCCAGCAGCCAAGGTGGACTAGCCTACACGGGTACGCAGTATTTT. Protein sequence: CASSQGGLAYTGTQYF.

The CDR3 DNA reads as TGTGCCAGCAGTGAAGGGGGGGGAACTGAAGCTTTCTTT. It is translated as CASSEGGGTEAFF. The genes are TRBV2 and TRBJ1-1; tentative D call: TRBD1 (5 bases). The ends were cut back, 1 base at V and 5 bases at J, with 8 bases in the middle. The CDR3 contains 13 residues. Looked up from germline, CDR1 is SNHLY and CDR2 is FYNNEI.

V and J are TRBV6-2 or TRBV6-3 and TRBJ2-3; 7 nucleotides agree with TRBD1. Germline CDR1 is MNHEY and CDR2 is SVGEGT. The CDR3 sequence is 14 residues long. V was pared by 6 bases and J by 8 bases, with 11 bases of the junction left unmatched. The CDR3 DNA is TGTGCCAGCAGCCGTGACAGGGCCTTTGGTACGCAGTATTTT. Protein product: CASSRDRAFGTQYF.

DNA of the CDR3: TGTGCCAGCAGACCATCCAGGGTCGGGAACACTGAAGCTTTCTTT. Protein product: CASRPSRVGNTEAFF. This rearrangement joins TRBV7-2 to TRBJ1-1, with D tentatively TRBD1 (5 bases). Trimming cost V 6 bases and J 1 base, with 15 bases left between them. This CDR3 has 15 amino acids. The germline V gene encodes CDR1 SGHTA and CDR2 FQGNSA.

The rearrangement links TRBV10-3 to TRBJ2-2, with 10 bases matching TRBD2. CDR3 size: 16 residues. V shed 0 bases and J 6 bases; nucleotides not matched to a gene: 4. The germline CDR1 and CDR2 sequences are ENHRY and SYGVKD. The CDR3 DNA is TGTGCCATCAGTGAGTCTGGGCTAGCGGGAGCCGGGGAGCTGTTTTTT. Its translation is CAISESGLAGAGELFF.

Here the CDR3 reads CASRIAVNTGELFF. The CDR3 DNA follows: TGTGCCAGCAGAATAGCGGTGAACACCGGGGAGCTGTTTTTT. J is TRBJ2-2 and V is TRBV2; D is perhaps TRBD2 (6 bases). This CDR3 is 14 amino acids long. Germline CDR1 and CDR2: SNHLY and FYNNEI. The germline V and J ends were trimmed by 6 bases and 1 base, with 9 bases remaining between them.

The V and J genes are TRBV18 and TRBJ2-1, with 13 positions matching TRBD2. Germline V lookup: CDR1 KGHSH, CDR2 LQKENI. CDR3 length equals 16 residues. The V gene end was trimmed by 0 bases and the J gene end by 9 bases; junction bases not matched to a gene: 5. The CDR3 sequence: CASSPPRLAGGGEQFF. DNA of the CDR3: TGTGCCAGCTCACCACCCCGACTAGCGGGAGGTGGTGAGCAGTTCTTC.

This chain connects TRBV19 to TRBJ1-2; the match to TRBD1 covers 7 bases. Losses at the gene ends were 5 bases for V and 2 bases for J; bases not matched to a gene: 5. CDR3 length: 14 residues. Per germline, CDR1 LNHDA and CDR2 SQIVND (reference sequence). This CDR3 is CASSGVQGNYGYTF. The CDR3 DNA is TGTGCCAGTAGTGGAGTACAGGGGAACTATGGCTACACCTTC.

The genes are TRBV10-3 and TRBJ2-5, with D possibly being TRBD1 or TRBD2 (5 bases each). CDR1 and CDR2 from the germline V gene are ENHRY and SYGVKD. V was shortened by 6 bases and J by 5 bases, with 10 bases between the two germline ends. The CDR3 has 12 amino acids. CDR3 DNA sequence: TGTGCCATCAGGGAGGCAGGGGAGACCCAGTACTTC. Its protein product is CAIREAGETQYF.